This T cell receptor beta chain was recorded in a study of T cells in Graves' hyperthyroidism and ophthalmopathy. Overall study context: It was at initial diagnosis, before any treatment, that peripheral blood was collected.

The CDR3 regions of TCR beta were amplified from RNA transcripts. The primer set for the first-round RT-PCR of the TCR CDR3 was HTBI. TCRdb re-called the multiplex PCR reads with MiXCR, one entry per CDR3 protein. Here the sample spans some 500,000 distinct CDR3 sequences, under 15% being singletons. Study-level results: The authors' 13 V-J model separated ophthalmopathy from stable hyperthyroidism. The model made its ophthalmopathy prediction, and onset followed a median about 5.9 months later.

CDR3 length equals 15 residues. Germline V gene lookup returns CDR1 SGHRS and CDR2 YFSETQ. Trimming at V came to 0 bases and at J to 3 bases, leaving 3 bases not matched to a gene. The hyperthyroidism was newly diagnosed and had lasted under 2 months; the patients were aged 18 to 65. About this clonotype: Its antigen is undetermined. The conserved closing phenylalanine or tryptophan is absent in this CDR3, likely reflecting a read error.

J is TRBJ2-1 and V is TRBV5-1, with 7 bases that match TRBD2. Material for sequencing was blood. This TCR was recovered from a woman younger than 35 with Graves' hyperthyroidism. The CDR3 here is CASSLGASGYNEQFL. The CDR3 DNA sequence: TGCGCCAGCAGCTTGGGGGCTAGCGGCTACAATGAGCAGTTCTTA.